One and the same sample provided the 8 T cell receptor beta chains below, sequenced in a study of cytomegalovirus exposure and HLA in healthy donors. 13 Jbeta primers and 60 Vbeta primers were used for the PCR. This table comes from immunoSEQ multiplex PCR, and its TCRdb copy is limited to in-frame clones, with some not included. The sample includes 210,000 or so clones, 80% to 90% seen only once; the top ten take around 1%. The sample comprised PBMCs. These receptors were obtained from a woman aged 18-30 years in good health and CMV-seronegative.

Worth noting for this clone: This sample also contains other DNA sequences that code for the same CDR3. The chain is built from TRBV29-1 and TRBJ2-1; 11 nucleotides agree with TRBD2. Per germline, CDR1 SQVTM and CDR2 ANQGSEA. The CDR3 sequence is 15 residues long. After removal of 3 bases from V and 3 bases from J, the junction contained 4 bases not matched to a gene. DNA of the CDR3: TGCAGCGTTGACGGGCTAGCGGGAGGCTACAATGAGCAGTTCTTC. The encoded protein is CSVDGLAGGYNEQFF.

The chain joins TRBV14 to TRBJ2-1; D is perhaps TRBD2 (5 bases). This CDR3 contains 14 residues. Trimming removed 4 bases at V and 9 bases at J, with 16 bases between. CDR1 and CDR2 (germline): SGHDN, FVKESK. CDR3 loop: CASSPEFRGIEQFF. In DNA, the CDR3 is TGTGCCAGCAGCCCGGAATTTCGAGGGATTGAGCAGTTCTTC. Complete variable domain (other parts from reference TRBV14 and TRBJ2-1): EAGVTQFPSHSVIEKGQTVTLRCDPISGHDNLYWYRRVMGKEIKFLLHFVKESKQDESGMPNNRFLAERTGGTYSTLKVQPAELEDSGVYFCASSPEFRGIEQFFGPGTRLTVL.

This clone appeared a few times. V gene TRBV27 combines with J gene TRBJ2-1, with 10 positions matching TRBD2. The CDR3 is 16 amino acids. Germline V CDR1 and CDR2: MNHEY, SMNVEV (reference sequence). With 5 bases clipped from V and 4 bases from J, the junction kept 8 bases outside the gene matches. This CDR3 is CASSPPWTSGYNEQFF. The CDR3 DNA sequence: TGTGCCAGCAGTCCCCCATGGACTAGCGGTTACAATGAGCAGTTCTTC.

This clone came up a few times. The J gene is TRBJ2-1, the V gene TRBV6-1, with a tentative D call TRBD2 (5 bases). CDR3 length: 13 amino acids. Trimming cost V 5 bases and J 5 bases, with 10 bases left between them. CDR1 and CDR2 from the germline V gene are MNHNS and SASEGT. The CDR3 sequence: CASSPWENNEQFF. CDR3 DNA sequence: TGTGCCAGCAGTCCCTGGGAGAACAATGAGCAGTTCTTC.

CDR3 protein: CASKTGGGQPQHF. The CDR3 nucleotides are TGTGCCAGCAAGACCGGGGGTGGTCAGCCCCAGCATTTT. The chain recombines TRBV2 with TRBJ1-5, with a possible D match to TRBD1 (5 bases). In germline, CDR1 is SNHLY, CDR2 FYNNEI. The CDR3 loop spans 13 amino acids. Trimming left V 7 bases short and J 6 bases short, with 13 bases between.

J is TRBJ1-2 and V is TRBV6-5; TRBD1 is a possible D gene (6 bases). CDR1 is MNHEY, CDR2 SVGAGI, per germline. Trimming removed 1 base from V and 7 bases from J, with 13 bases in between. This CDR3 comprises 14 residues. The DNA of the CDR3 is TGTGCCAGCAGTTACTTCCAGGGGCCGGGTGGCTACACCTTC. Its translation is CASSYFQGPGGYTF.

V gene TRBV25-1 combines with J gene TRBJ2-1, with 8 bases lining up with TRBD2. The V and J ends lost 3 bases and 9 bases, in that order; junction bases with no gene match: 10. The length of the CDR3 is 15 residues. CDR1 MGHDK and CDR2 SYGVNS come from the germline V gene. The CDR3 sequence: CASSDPGTRKVEQFF. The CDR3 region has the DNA TGTGCCAGCAGTGACCCCGGGACTAGAAAGGTTGAGCAGTTCTTC.

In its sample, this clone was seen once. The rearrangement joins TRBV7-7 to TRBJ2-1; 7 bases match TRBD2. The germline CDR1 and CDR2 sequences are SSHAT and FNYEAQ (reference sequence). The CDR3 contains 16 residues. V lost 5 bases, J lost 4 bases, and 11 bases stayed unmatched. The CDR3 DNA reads TGTGCCAGCAGCCCTATTCTAGCGGCCGGATACAATGAGCAGTTCTTC. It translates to CASSPILAAGYNEQFF.